A single T cell receptor (beta chain) is shown here with its context. These data come from a study of blood T cell repertoires in COVID-19. Whole-study context: Sites across the United States, Italy and Spain contributed samples from acute and convalescent COVID-19. Nucleic acid was either cDNA or gDNA, and it came from T cells, B-cell-depleted T cells, or PBMCs.

Looked up from germline, CDR1 is SGHTA and CDR2 is FQGTGA. With V trimmed by 5 bases and J by 8 bases, 11 bases remained unmatched. The CDR3 length is 14 residues. Only in-frame clones appear in the TCRdb table, and some are missing; sequencing was by immunoSEQ multiplex PCR. The table records about 120,000 clones, approximately 87% of them present only once. Input material: peripheral blood. The receptor's source is an older woman with acute or convalescent COVID-19. The rearrangement uses TRBV7-3 and TRBJ1-1; 7 bases are shared with TRBD1. The CDR3 is CASSPGQQHQEAFF. The CDR3 DNA reads TGTGCCAGCAGCCCGGGACAGCAACACCAAGAAGCTTTCTTT.